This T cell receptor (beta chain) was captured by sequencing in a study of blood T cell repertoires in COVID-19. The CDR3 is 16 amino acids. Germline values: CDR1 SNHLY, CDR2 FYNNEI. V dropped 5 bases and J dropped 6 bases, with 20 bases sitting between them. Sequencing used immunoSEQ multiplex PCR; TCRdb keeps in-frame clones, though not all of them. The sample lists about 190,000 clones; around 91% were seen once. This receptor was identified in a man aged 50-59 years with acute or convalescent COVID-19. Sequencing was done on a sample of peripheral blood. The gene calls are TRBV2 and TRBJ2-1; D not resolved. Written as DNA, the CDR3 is TGTGCCAGCAGTTCTCCTTCCGGGTCCTATGTCAATGAGCAGTTCTTC. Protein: CASSSPSGSYVNEQFF. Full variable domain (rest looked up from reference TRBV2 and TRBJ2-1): EPEVTQTPSHQVTQMGQEVILRCVPISNHLYFYWYRQILGQKVEFLVSFYNNEISEKSEIFDDQFSVERPDGSNFTLKIRSTKLEDSAMYFCASSSPSGSYVNEQFFGPGTRLTVL.